Listed below are T cell receptor beta chains from one sample, sequenced in a study of T-cell memory formation after mild COVID-19. TCRdb redid the calling of the 5' RACE reads with MiXCR, one entry per CDR3 protein. Of approximately 260,000 distinct CDR3 sequences listed, roughly 18% were seen once; the top ten hold 23%. The material sequenced was PBMCs or a T cell subset sorted from them (not recorded which). Receptors originate from a man aged 18 to 29 who had mild COVID-19 (a few samples of this study predate the infection). Cell type and time point are not known. CDR3s include the opening cysteine and the closing phenylalanine or tryptophan. Each record gives: V gene, J gene, D gene, clone size, CDR3 protein, CDR3 DNA. A D gene is named only where the DNA matches it firmly. Clone size is not always given. Where it is, it says once, few, many or a class for expanded clones.

TRBV5-1	TRBJ1-4	.	.	CASSLRRGGLEKLFF	TGCGCCAGCAGCCTCAGACGGGGAGGGCTTGAAAAACTGTTTTTT
TRBV6-6	TRBJ2-5	.	many	CASSSQGGETQYF	TGTGCCAGCAGTTCCCAGGGCGGAGAGACCCAGTACTTC
TRBV12-3/TRBV12-4	TRBJ1-5	.	few	CASSGRYQPQHF	TGTGCCAGCAGCGGACGGTATCAGCCCCAGCATTTT
TRBV25-1	TRBJ2-1	.	few	CASSVGFNEQFF	TGTGCCAGCAGTGTTGGGTTTAATGAGCAGTTCTTC
TRBV4-3	TRBJ2-1	.	.	CASSQPPVGEQFF	TGCGCCAGCAGCCAACCCCCGGTGGGTGAGCAGTTCTTC
TRBV5-1	TRBJ2-2	TRBD1	few	CATQGEANTGELFF	TGCGCCACCCAGGGGGAAGCAAACACCGGGGAGCTGTTTTTT
TRBV2	TRBJ1-5	.	.	CASTRGGAGQPQHF	TGTGCCAGCACCCGCGGGGGCGCGGGTCAGCCCCAGCATTTT
TRBV11-3	TRBJ2-5	.	few	CASSRAGADQETQYF	TGTGCCAGCAGCCGAGCAGGGGCGGACCAAGAGACCCAGTACTTC
TRBV6-5	TRBJ1-6	.	.	CASSYPGRSPLHF	TGTGCCAGCAGTTACCCAGGGCGGTCACCCCTCCACTTT
TRBV7-2	TRBJ1-1	.	many	CASKVWENPEAFF	TGTGCCAGCAAGGTCTGGGAAAATCCTGAAGCTTTCTTT
TRBV4-3	TRBJ2-7	.	many	CASSQDKVFRDEQYF	TGCGCCAGCAGCCAAGATAAAGTCTTCCGGGACGAGCAGTACTTC
TRBV9	TRBJ1-2	.	.	CASSVDIGNYGYTF	TGTGCCAGCAGCGTAGATATTGGGAACTATGGCTACACCTTC
TRBV7-6	TRBJ2-1	.	few	CASSLASLANEQFF	TGTGCCAGCAGCTTAGCGTCACTAGCCAATGAGCAGTTCTTC
TRBV10-3	TRBJ1-1	.	few	CAIIKDARMNTEAFF	TGTGCCATCATAAAAGACGCCAGGATGAACACTGAAGCTTTCTTT